The T cell receptor (beta chain) described here comes from a study of blood T cell repertoires in COVID-19. The assay was immunoSEQ multiplex PCR, and TCRdb's table has in-frame clones only and misses some. This sample has a few hundred thousand clones, with around 83% found just once. The CDR3 has 16 residues. V gave up 2 bases and J gave up 0 bases, with 8 bases separating them. Germline-derived CDR1 and CDR2 are MNHEY and SVGAGI. The rearrangement uses TRBV6-5 and TRBJ1-6; D gene ambiguous. The specimen sequenced was peripheral blood. This receptor was taken from a man aged 25-45 years who had recovered from COVID-19. The CDR3 is CASSYGRGSYNSPLHF. The CDR3 DNA sequence: TGTGCCAGCAGTTACGGGAGAGGCTCCTATAATTCACCCCTCCACTTT.